This TCR beta chain was obtained from a study of metastatic and nonmetastatic thyroid tumors. Study details: Repertoire comparison spanned blood and tumor or nodule tissue of malignant and benign thyroid patients. Study-wide results and limits: In blood and tumor, TCR beta diversity was reportedly significantly higher in malignant thyroid tumors than in benign nodules.

Among the patients, none had received any treatment before thyroid surgery. MiXCR re-clonotyped the PCR reads for TCRdb. The table shows 12,000 or so clones, with around 10% occurring only once. Germline lookup yields CDR1 SGHRS and CDR2 YFSETQ. Deletions cut 0 bases from V and 4 bases from J, with 5 bases between. The CDR3 length is 13 residues. This clone occurred many times. Its target is unknown. The gene calls are TRBV5-1 and TRBJ2-1; no clear D gene. The sequence was obtained from a female donor with papillary thyroid cancer or a benign thyroid nodule (not recorded which). Some clones in this sample may be carry-over from other donors' samples. Material: blood. The CDR3 reads CASSLELYNEQFF. In DNA form, the CDR3 reads TGCGCCAGCAGCTTGGAATTATACAATGAGCAGTTCTTC. The full variable domain, rest sourced from reference TRBV5-1 and TRBJ2-1, is KAGVTQTPRYLIKTRGQQVTLSCSPISGHRSVSWYQQTPGQGLQFLFEYFSETQRNKGNFPGRFSGRQFSNSRSEMNVSTLELGDSALYLCASSLELYNEQFFGPGTRLTVL.